The sequence of this T cell receptor (beta chain) was determined in a study of blood T cell repertoires in COVID-19. Study-level information: Sites across the United States, Italy and Spain contributed samples from acute and convalescent COVID-19.

Sequencing was performed with immunoSEQ multiplex PCR; in TCRdb, only in-frame clones are kept and a portion is missing. The table has about 670,000 clones, 80% to 90% seen once. The CDR3 loop spans 14 amino acids. The germline V gene has CDR1 LGHDT and CDR2 YNNKEL (reference sequence). With V trimmed by 4 bases and J by 9 bases, 3 bases remained unmatched. This clone has a handful of counts. Material: peripheral blood. This TCR derives from a woman under 30 with acute or convalescent COVID-19. The chain links TRBV3-1 (or the pseudogene TRBV3-2) to TRBJ1-6, with 10 nucleotides matching TRBD1. The CDR3 is CASSPRDRGSPLHF. The CDR3, as DNA: TGTGCCAGCAGCCCACGGGACAGGGGTTCACCCCTCCACTTT.